This is a list of T cell receptor beta chains from one sample in a study of CD8+CD57+ T cells in acquired aplastic anemia. TCRdb re-analysed the reads in MiXCR, keeping a single row per CDR3 protein. This sample has approximately 220,000 distinct CDR3 sequences, with approximately 50% found just once. Sequenced: sorted CD4+, CD8+, or CD8+CD57+ T cells (not recorded which) from PBMCs. These receptors came from a human donor with aplastic anemia. The CDR3 runs from the conserved cysteine through the conserved F or W.

len: 16
j_gene: TRBJ1-1
v_gene: TRBV5-1
CDR3aa: CASSAVGRGASTEAFF

len: 21
j_gene: TRBJ1-5
v_gene: TRBV2
CDR3aa: CASSVWQIGGGGTGKNQPQHF

len: 13
j_gene: TRBJ2-7
v_gene: TRBV10-3
CDR3aa: CAIKQLPDYEQYF

len: 18
j_gene: TRBJ1-1
v_gene: TRBV7-2
CDR3aa: CASSLARGTGPRDTEAFF

len: 14
j_gene: TRBJ2-3
v_gene: TRBV7-2
CDR3aa: CASSFNQQTDTQYF

len: 13
j_gene: TRBJ1-2
v_gene: TRBV30
CDR3aa: CAWSVTTGEGYTF

len: 12
j_gene: TRBJ2-1
v_gene: TRBV27
CDR3aa: CASSGDHGEQFF

len: 16
j_gene: TRBJ2-7
v_gene: TRBV7-9
CDR3aa: CASSERSRPGGYEQYF

len: 15
j_gene: TRBJ2-7
v_gene: TRBV11-2
CDR3aa: CASSFATGETYEQYF

len: 11
j_gene: TRBJ1-1
v_gene: TRBV30
CDR3aa: CAWSRDTEAFF

len: 16
j_gene: TRBJ2-7
v_gene: TRBV14
CDR3aa: CASSLIGGLVSYEQYF

len: 18
j_gene: TRBJ2-7
v_gene: TRBV20-1
CDR3aa: CSARDPSTSGRASYEQYF

len: 12
j_gene: TRBJ2-2
v_gene: TRBV9
CDR3aa: CATSSGTGELFF

len: 15
j_gene: TRBJ2-1
v_gene: TRBV27
CDR3aa: CASSLSADSYNGQFF

len: 15
j_gene: TRBJ1-1
v_gene: TRBV6-6
CDR3aa: CASSSQQGMNTEAFF

len: 18
j_gene: TRBJ2-2
v_gene: TRBV9
CDR3aa: CASSVPLEGAPNTGELFF

len: 15
j_gene: TRBJ2-5
v_gene: TRBV7-9
CDR3aa: CASSRTRGKQETQYF

len: 15
j_gene: TRBJ1-4
v_gene: TRBV6-6
CDR3aa: CASSSEAGSNEKLFF